The source of this T cell receptor (beta chain) is a study of T cells in Graves' hyperthyroidism and ophthalmopathy. The junction had 6 bases not matched to a gene; V was cut back by 5 bases and J by 4 bases. CDR3 length equals 14 residues. Germline-derived CDR1 and CDR2 are SGHAT and FQDESV (reference sequence). At least ten counts were recorded for this clonotype. Calling Graves' hyperthyroidism stable meant ophthalmopathy did not progress within 18 months. Diagnoses used clinical symptoms, serum thyroxine and TRAb, thyroid ultrasound and orbital computed tomography. RNA transcripts provided the source from which TCR beta CDR3 regions were amplified. HTBI primers drove first-round RT-PCR of the TCR CDR3. TCRdb passed the multiplex PCR reads through MiXCR, listing each CDR3 protein once. Among 250,000 to 350,000 distinct CDR3 sequences listed, around 16% were seen once.

The chain recombines TRBV11-1 with TRBJ1-1; 8 bases agree with TRBD1. The clonotype comes from a man younger than 45 with Graves' hyperthyroidism. Sequencing input: blood. The chain's CDR3 is CASSPGTGSTEAFF. CDR3 DNA sequence: TGTGCCAGCAGCCCAGGGACAGGTAGCACTGAAGCTTTCTTT. The complete variable domain, with remaining parts taken from reference TRBV11-1 and TRBJ1-1, reads EAEVAQSPRYKITEKSQAVAFWCDPISGHATLYWYRQILGQGPELLVQFQDESVVDDSQLPKDRFSAERLKGVDSTLKIQPAELGDSAMYLCASSPGTGSTEAFFGQGTRLTVV.